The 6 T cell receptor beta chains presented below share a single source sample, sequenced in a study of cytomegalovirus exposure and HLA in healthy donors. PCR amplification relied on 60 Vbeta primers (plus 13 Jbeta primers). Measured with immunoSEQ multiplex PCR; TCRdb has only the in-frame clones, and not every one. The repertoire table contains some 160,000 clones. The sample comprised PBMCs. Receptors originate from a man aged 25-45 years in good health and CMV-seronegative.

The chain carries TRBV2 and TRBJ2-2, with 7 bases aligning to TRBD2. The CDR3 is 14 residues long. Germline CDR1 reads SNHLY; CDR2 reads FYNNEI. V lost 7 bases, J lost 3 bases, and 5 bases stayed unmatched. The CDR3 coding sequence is TGTGCCAGCAAGTGGCGGGAGTACACCGGGGAGCTGTTTTTT. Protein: CASKWREYTGELFF.

The CDR3 bases are TGTGCCATCAGTCCTAGCGGGAAGGGCACCGGGGAGCTGTTTTTT. This codes for CAISPSGKGTGELFF. The chain combines TRBV10-3 with TRBJ2-2; 9 nucleotides line up with TRBD2. V gave up 5 bases and J gave up 4 bases; unmatched junction bases: 5. Germline V CDR1 and CDR2: ENHRY, SYGVKD. CDR3 length: 15 residues.

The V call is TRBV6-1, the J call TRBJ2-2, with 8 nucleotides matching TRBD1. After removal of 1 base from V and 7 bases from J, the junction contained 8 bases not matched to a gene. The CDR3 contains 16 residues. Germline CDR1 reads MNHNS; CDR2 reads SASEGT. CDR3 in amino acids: CASSEDAGQGGGELFF. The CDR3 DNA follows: TGTGCCAGCAGTGAAGACGCCGGACAGGGCGGCGGGGAGCTGTTTTTT.

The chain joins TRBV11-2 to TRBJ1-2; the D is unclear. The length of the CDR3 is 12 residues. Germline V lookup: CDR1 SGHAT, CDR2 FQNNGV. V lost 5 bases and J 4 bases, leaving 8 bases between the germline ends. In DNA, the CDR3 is TGTGCCAGCAGCCCCTCCCTCTATGGCTACACCTTC. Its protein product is CASSPSLYGYTF.

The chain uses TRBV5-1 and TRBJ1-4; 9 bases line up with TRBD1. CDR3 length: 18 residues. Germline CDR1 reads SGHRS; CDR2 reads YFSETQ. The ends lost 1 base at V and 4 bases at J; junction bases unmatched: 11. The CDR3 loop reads CASSLSYAGTGNNEKLFF. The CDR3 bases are TGCGCCAGCAGCTTGAGTTATGCGGGGACAGGGAATAATGAAAAACTGTTTTTT.

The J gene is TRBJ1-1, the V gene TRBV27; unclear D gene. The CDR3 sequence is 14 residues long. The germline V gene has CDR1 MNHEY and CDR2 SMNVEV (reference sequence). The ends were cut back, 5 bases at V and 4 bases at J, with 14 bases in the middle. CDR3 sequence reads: CASSPYGTLTEAFF. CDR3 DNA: TGTGCCAGCAGTCCGTACGGTACTCTCACTGAAGCTTTCTTT.